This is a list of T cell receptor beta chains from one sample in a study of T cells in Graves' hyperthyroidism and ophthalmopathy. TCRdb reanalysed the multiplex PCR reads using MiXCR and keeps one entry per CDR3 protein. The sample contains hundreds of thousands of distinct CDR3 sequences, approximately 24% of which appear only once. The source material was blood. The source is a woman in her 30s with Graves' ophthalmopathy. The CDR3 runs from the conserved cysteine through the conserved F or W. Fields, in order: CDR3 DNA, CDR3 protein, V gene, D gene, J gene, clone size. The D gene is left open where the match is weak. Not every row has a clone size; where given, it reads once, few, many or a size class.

TGTGCCACCGAGGACCGCTACGAGCAGTACTTC	CATEDRYEQYF	TRBV10-3	.	TRBJ2-7	many
TGTGCCAGCAGTGGGGAAGGGGGGATGAACACTGGAGCTTTCTTT	CASSGEGGMNTGAFF	TRBV2	.	TRBJ1-1	many
TGTGCCTGGAGTCCGCATAGAAATCAGCCCCAGCATTTT	CAWSPHRNQPQHF	TRBV30	.	TRBJ1-5	.
TGTGCCAGCAGCTCGACAGAGTACACTGAAGCTTTCTTT	CASSSTEYTEAFF	TRBV7-8	.	TRBJ1-1	many
TGTGCCAGCAGCCACGAAGGACAGGGCGTCTATGGCTACACCTTC	CASSHEGQGVYGYTF	TRBV14	TRBD1	TRBJ1-2	many
TGTGCCAGTAGTCGAACAGGGGAAGGGTACGAGCAGTACTTC	CASSRTGEGYEQYF	TRBV19	TRBD1	TRBJ2-7	once
TGCGCCAGCAGGGGGACATACTCCTACGAGCAGTACTTC	CASRGTYSYEQYF	TRBV5-1	.	TRBJ2-7	.
TGTGCCAGCAGTTACCCGATGGGTCCCCGGAGCTATGGCTACACCTTC	CASSYPMGPRSYGYTF	TRBV6-5	.	TRBJ1-2	many
TGTGCCAGCAGTTACGGGGGAGACTACGAGCAGTACTTC	CASSYGGDYEQYF	TRBV6-2/TRBV6-3	.	TRBJ2-7	many
TGCAGTGCTAGAGCAATGACAGTAACCAACACTGAAGCTTTCTTT	CSARAMTVTNTEAFF	TRBV20-1	.	TRBJ1-1	few
TGTGCCAGCAGCCGACACCCCTACACTGAAGCTTTCTTT	CASSRHPYTEAFF	TRBV12-3/TRBV12-4	.	TRBJ1-1	few
TGTGCCAGCAGTTACTCCACAGGGGTAGCCGGGGAGCTGTTTTTT	CASSYSTGVAGELFF	TRBV6-2/TRBV6-3	TRBD1	TRBJ2-2	many
TGTGCCAGCAGTTTACCCCCGCTCGCCGAGCAGTACTTC	CASSLPPLAEQYF	TRBV28	.	TRBJ2-7	many
TGCAGTGCTAGCCACCCCGGGACAGGGTCCCACGAGCAGTACTTC	CSASHPGTGSHEQYF	TRBV20-1	TRBD1	TRBJ2-7	.
TGTGCCGTCAAAGGTCAGGTTGAAGCTTTCTTT	CAVKGQVEAFF	TRBV6-5	.	TRBJ1-1	many
TGTGCCAGCAGTGAGAGGACTAGAAGATCCGGGGAGCTGTTTTTT	CASSERTRRSGELFF	TRBV2	TRBD2	TRBJ2-2	.
TGTGCCAGCAGTTTATCAGGTGCTGCTGGCTACACCTTC	CASSLSGAAGYTF	TRBV27	.	TRBJ1-2	.
TGTGCCTGGAGCAGGACAGTCCCCTACGAGCAGTACTTC	CAWSRTVPYEQYF	TRBV30	.	TRBJ2-7	many
TGTGCCAGCAGTGGGCCAGGGGCTCATGGCTACACCTTC	CASSGPGAHGYTF	TRBV12-3/TRBV12-4	.	TRBJ1-2	.
TGTGCCAGCAGCTTAGAGGCTAGCGGCCAAGAGACCCAGTACTTC	CASSLEASGQETQYF	TRBV11-2	TRBD2	TRBJ2-5	many
TGTGCCAGCAGCCACCTGGTAGTCTCCTTAACCTACGAGCAGTACTTC	CASSHLVVSLTYEQYF	TRBV2	.	TRBJ2-7	once
TGTGCCAGCACCTCCGGGGGGGGCTATCAGCCCCAGCATTTT	CASTSGGGYQPQHF	TRBV6-2/TRBV6-3	.	TRBJ1-5	many
TGTGCCAGCAGCGCGATGACAAACACTGAAGCTTTCTTT	CASSAMTNTEAFF	TRBV6-1	.	TRBJ1-1	many
TGTGCCAGCAGCTTTGACAGGGCCTATGGCTACACCTTC	CASSFDRAYGYTF	TRBV7-8	TRBD1	TRBJ1-2	many
TGTGCCAGCATGGCGGGCACCTCCTACGAGCAGTACTTC	CASMAGTSYEQYF	TRBV2	.	TRBJ2-7	.
TGTGCCAGCAGGGACGCCATAGGGGGAAGCCAAAACACTGAAGCTTTCTTT	CASRDAIGGSQNTEAFF	TRBV2	.	TRBJ1-1	many
TGTGCCAGCAGACCAATGACGGTGAACACTGAAGCTTTCTTT	CASRPMTVNTEAFF	TRBV27	.	TRBJ1-1	few
TGTGCCAGTAAAGAGTTCCAGGGAACTAACTATGGCTACACCTTC	CASKEFQGTNYGYTF	TRBV19	.	TRBJ1-2	many
TGTGCCAGCAGCTTATCAGCGGGGGGGAGGACCGGGGAGCTGTTTTTT	CASSLSAGGRTGELFF	TRBV11-2	TRBD2	TRBJ2-2	few
TGTGCCAGTAGTATTAGTGGGCTAGCGGGATCGGCGGCAGAGACCCAGTACTTC	CASSISGLAGSAAETQYF	TRBV19	TRBD2	TRBJ2-5	few
TGTGCCAGCAGCTTGGGGACTGGTTTGAACGACGAGCAGTACTTC	CASSLGTGLNDEQYF	TRBV7-9	.	TRBJ2-7	many
TGTGCCAGCAGCAGAGTCGCAGGGGTTCGTGTGAACATTCAGTACTTC	CASSRVAGVRVNIQYF	TRBV6-2/TRBV6-3	.	TRBJ2-4	.
TGTGCCAGCAGTCCCTTCGTGAGGGCTTCACCCCTCCACTTT	CASSPFVRASPLHF	TRBV28	.	TRBJ1-6	.
TGTGCCACCAGCAGAGGATGGGGCGGAGGGGGCTACACCTTC	CATSRGWGGGGYTF	TRBV15	.	TRBJ1-2	many
TGTGCCTGGACTTTGTTGGGGGCACAAGAGACCCAGTACTTC	CAWTLLGAQETQYF	TRBV30	.	TRBJ2-5	.
TGTGCCAGCTCACCGCGGAGCGGGGCGGAGGAGACCCAGTACTTC	CASSPRSGAEETQYF	TRBV18	TRBD2	TRBJ2-5	.
TGTGCCATCAGTGAAGTCGACAGGGAAGCTTTCTTT	CAISEVDREAFF	TRBV10-3	.	TRBJ1-1	few
TGCAGCGTGTCGGGCGGGACCTATGAAGCTTTCTTT	CSVSGGTYEAFF	TRBV29-1	.	TRBJ1-1	many
TGTGCCACCAAGACTAGCGGGAGTAACGAGCAGTACTTC	CATKTSGSNEQYF	TRBV15	TRBD2	TRBJ2-7	.
TGTGCCAGCAGCCGATCCCTACTCTTAGGAGGGGGAGAGACCCAGTACTTC	CASSRSLLLGGGETQYF	TRBV27	.	TRBJ2-5	many
TGTGCCAGCATCGAGGGGGGTCCGCGGGCTTACGAGCAGTACTTC	CASIEGGPRAYEQYF	TRBV2	.	TRBJ2-7	many
TGTGCCAGCAGTGAATCCCCAGGGGGCTGGGAGCTGTTTTTT	CASSESPGGWELFF	TRBV6-1	TRBD1	TRBJ2-2	.
TGTGCCAGCTCACCATTTGGGGCGGGGGTCACCGAGCAGTGCTTC	CASSPFGAGVTEQCF	TRBV18	TRBD2	TRBJ2-7	few
TGTGCCAGCAGCTCGACAGGGGCACATAATGGCTACACCTTC	CASSSTGAHNGYTF	TRBV12-3/TRBV12-4	TRBD1	TRBJ1-2	many
TGCGCCAGCAGCTCGCGTGGGGGGGGAAACTACGAGCAGTACTTC	CASSSRGGGNYEQYF	TRBV4-1	TRBD2	TRBJ2-7	many